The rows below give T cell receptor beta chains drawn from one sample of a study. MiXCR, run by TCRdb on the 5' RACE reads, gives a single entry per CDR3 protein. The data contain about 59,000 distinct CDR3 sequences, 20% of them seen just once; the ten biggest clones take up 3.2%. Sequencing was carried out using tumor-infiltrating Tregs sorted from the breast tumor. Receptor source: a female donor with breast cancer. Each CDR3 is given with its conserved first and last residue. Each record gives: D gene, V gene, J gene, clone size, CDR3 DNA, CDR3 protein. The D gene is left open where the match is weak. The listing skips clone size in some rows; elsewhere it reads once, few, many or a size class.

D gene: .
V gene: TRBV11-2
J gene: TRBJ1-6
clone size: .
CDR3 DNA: TGTGCCAGCAGATCCGCTCTTAGCCTCCACTTT
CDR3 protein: CASRSALSLHF

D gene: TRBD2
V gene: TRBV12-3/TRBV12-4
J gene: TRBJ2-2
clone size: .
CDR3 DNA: TGTGCCAGCAGTTGGGGGATGACTAGCGGAGCTGGGGAGCTGTTTTTT
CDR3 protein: CASSWGMTSGAGELFF

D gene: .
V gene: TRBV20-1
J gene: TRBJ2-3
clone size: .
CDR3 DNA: TGCAGTGCTAGAGATTTCCGAGGTCGGGGGCGCGCAGATACGCAGTATTTT
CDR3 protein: CSARDFRGRGRADTQYF

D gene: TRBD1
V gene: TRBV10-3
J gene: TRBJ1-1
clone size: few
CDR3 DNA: TGTGCCATCAGGAGGACAGGGGGCGATTCTGAAGCTTTCTTT
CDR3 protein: CAIRRTGGDSEAFF

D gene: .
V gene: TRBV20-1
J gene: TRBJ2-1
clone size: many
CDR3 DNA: TGCAGTGCTAGGTTTGGACCGAATGAGCAGTTCTTC
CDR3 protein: CSARFGPNEQFF

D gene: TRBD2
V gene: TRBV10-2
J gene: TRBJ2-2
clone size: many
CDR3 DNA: TGCGCCACTTACAGATCACCCATAGCGGGGAGTCTAACCGGGGAGCTGTTTTTT
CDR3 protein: CATYRSPIAGSLTGELFF

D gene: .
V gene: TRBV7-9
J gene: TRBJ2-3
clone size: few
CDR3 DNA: TGTGCCAGCAGCAGTAGGGCAGATACGCAGTATTTT
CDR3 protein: CASSSRADTQYF

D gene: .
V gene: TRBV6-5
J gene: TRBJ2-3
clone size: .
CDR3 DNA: TGTGCCAGCAGTCGACAGGAGAGCACAGATACGCAGTATTTT
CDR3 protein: CASSRQESTDTQYF

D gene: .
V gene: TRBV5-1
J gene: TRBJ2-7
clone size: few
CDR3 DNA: TGCGCCAGCAGCTTGGAGGACGCCTACGAGCAGTACTTC
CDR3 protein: CASSLEDAYEQYF

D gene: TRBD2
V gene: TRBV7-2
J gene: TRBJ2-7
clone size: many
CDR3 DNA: TGTGCCAGCAGCTTTTATGCGGGAGGGTTCACCGCCTACGAGCAGTACTTC
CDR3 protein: CASSFYAGGFTAYEQYF

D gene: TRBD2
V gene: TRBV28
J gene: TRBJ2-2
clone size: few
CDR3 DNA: TGTGCCAGCACCGGGACTAGCAGAAGCACCGGGGAGCTGTTTTTT
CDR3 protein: CASTGTSRSTGELFF

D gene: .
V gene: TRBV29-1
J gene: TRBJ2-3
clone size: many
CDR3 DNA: TGCAGCGTTGAAGCGACTAGTTCAAATACGCAGTATTTT
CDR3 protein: CSVEATSSNTQYF

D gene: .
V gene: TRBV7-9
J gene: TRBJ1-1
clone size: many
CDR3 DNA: TGTGCCAGCAGCTTAGCGACGCATACCAACACTGAAGCTTTCTTT
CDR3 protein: CASSLATHTNTEAFF

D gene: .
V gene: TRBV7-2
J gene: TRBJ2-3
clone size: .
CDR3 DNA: TGTGCCAGCAGCACACGGACAAGGGGGTCAGATACGCAGTATTTT
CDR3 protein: CASSTRTRGSDTQYF

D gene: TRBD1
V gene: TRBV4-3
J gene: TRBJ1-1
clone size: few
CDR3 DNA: TGCGCCAGCAGCCAAGCCCAGGGGGCGCGTAGGGCTTTCTTT
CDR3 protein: CASSQAQGARRAFF

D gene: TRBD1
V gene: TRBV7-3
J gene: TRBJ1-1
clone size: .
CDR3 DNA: TGTGCCAGCAGCTCAGGAGGACAGGGGACTGAAGCTTTCTTT
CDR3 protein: CASSSGGQGTEAFF

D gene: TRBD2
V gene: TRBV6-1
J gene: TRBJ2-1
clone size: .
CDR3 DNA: TGTGCCAGCACCCCCGGACTAGCGGGGACATACAATGAGCAGTTCTTC
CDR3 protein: CASTPGLAGTYNEQFF

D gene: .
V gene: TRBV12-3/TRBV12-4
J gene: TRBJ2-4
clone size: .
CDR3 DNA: TGTGCCAGCAGTTTCGGGGCCTGGGAGTCGGCCAAAAACACTCAGTACTTC
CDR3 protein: CASSFGAWESAKNTQYF

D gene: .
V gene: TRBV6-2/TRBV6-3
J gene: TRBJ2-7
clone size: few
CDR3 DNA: TGTGCCAGCGGGTCCCAGCGTGCCTTCTACGAGCAGTACTTC
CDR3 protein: CASGSQRAFYEQYF

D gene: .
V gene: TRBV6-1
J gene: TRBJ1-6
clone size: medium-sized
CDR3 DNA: TGTGCCAGCAGTGGTCGGAGTCTAAATTCACCCCTCCACTTT
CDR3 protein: CASSGRSLNSPLHF

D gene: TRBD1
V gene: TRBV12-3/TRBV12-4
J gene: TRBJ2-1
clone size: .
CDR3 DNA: TGTGCCAGCAGTCCGGGACAGGGGGCGAGCGAGCAGTTCTTC
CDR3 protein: CASSPGQGASEQFF

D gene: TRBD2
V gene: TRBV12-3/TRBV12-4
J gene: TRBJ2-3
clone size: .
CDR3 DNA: TGTGCCAGCAGTCGTCGGACTAGCGGAGAAGGGGGCAGCACAGATACGCAGTATTTT
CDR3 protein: CASSRRTSGEGGSTDTQYF

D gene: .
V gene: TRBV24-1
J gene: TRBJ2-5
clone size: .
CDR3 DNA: TGTGCCACCAGTGATTCATGGCAGGAGACCCAGTACTTC
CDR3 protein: CATSDSWQETQYF

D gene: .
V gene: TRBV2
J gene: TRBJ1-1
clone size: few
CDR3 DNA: TGTGCCAGCAGTGTTGGGGCGATCACTGAAGCTTTCTTT
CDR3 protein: CASSVGAITEAFF

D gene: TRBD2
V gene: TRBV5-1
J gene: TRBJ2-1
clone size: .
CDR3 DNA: TGCGCCAGTAGTGGTAGGGGACTAGCGGTAGGCTCCTACAATGAGCAGTTCTTC
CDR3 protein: CASSGRGLAVGSYNEQFF

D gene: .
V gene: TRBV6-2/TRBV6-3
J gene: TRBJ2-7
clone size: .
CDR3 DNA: TGTGCCAGCAGTTACTTCGGGTGGCAGGGGCTCTACGAGCAGTACTTC
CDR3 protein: CASSYFGWQGLYEQYF

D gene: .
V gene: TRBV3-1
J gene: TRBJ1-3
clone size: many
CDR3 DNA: TGTGCCAGCAGCCAAGTCGGTGACTCTGGAAACACCATATATTTT
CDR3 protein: CASSQVGDSGNTIYF

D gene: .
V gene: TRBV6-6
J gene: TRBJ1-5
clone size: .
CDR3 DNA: TGTGCCAGCACCCCAACCCCCGACTTGTCCCAGCATTTT
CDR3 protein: CASTPTPDLSQHF

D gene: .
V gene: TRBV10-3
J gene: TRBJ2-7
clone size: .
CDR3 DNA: TGTGCCATCAGTGGAGGTGGGGGCCAGGGCCGAGCGTTC
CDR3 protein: CAISGGGGQGRAF

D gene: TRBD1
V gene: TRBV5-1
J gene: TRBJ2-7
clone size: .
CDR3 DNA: TGCGCCAGCAGCAAGGGGACAGGGAGTATTGTCTACGAGCAGTACTTC
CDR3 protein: CASSKGTGSIVYEQYF

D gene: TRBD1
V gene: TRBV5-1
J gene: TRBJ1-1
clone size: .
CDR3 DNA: TGCGCCAGCAGCTTGAATCAGGGGGACACTGAAGCTTTCTTT
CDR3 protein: CASSLNQGDTEAFF

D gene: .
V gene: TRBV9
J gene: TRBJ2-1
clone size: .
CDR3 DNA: TGTGCCAGCAGCGTAGGCGCAGGTCACAATGAGCAGTTCTTC
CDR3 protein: CASSVGAGHNEQFF

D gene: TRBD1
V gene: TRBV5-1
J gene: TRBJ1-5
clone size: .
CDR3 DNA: TGCGCCAACAGCTTCAGGACAGGGTCCCAGCCCCAGCATTTT
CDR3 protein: CANSFRTGSQPQHF

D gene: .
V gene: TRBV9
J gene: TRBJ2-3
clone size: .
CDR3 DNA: TGTGCCAGCAGCGTAGGACAGGGACTAGATACGCAGTATTTT
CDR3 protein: CASSVGQGLDTQYF

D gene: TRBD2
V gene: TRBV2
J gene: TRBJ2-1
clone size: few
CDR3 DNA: TGTGCCAGCAGTGCTAGCGGTGGCTCCTACAATGAGCAGTTCTTC
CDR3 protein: CASSASGGSYNEQFF

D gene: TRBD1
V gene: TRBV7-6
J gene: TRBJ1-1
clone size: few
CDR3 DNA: TGTGCCAGCAGCGGACAGGAGAACACTGAAGCTTTCTTT
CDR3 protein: CASSGQENTEAFF

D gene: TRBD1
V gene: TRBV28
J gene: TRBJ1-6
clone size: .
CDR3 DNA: TGTGCCAGCAGTAAACCGGGACAGGGTAGTCCCTATAATTCACCCCTCCACTTT
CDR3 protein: CASSKPGQGSPYNSPLHF

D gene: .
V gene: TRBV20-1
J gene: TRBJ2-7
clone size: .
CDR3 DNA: TGCAGTGCTCCGGGACACCCCTCCTACGAGCAGTACTTC
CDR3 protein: CSAPGHPSYEQYF

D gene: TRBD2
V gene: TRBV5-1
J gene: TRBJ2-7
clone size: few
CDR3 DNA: TGCGCCAGCAGCCCTGGGGCGGGAGGAGGCTCCTACGAGCAGTACTTC
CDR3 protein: CASSPGAGGGSYEQYF

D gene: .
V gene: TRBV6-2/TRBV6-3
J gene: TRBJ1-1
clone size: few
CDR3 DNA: TGTGCCAGCAGTACCGAACGCGAGGGGAGCACTGAAGCTTTCTTT
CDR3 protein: CASSTEREGSTEAFF

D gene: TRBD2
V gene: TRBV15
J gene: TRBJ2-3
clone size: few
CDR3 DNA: TGTGCCACCAGCAGTGGGGGACTAGCGGACACAGATACGCAGTATTTT
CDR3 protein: CATSSGGLADTDTQYF